The subject of this entry is one TCR beta chain. Antigen specificity is unknown. The data were obtained in a study of CD4 T cells in relation to SARS-CoV-2 and coronaviruses. CD4+ T cells from unexposed donors were obtained before the COVID-19 pandemic (2011-2018). Isolation of CD4+ T cells took place after approximately 10 days in culture. Assay used: immunoSEQ multiplex PCR; TCRdb lists only in-frame clones, some missing. This table holds 23,000 or so clones, around 76% found once. This CDR3 contains 17 residues. This clonotype was sampled from a human donor in good health. Sample: CD4+ T cells from PBMCs, cultured in vitro. The V gene is TRBV21-1, the J gene TRBJ1-1; TRBD1 is the table's D call and was not checked against the DNA. TRBV21-1 is deemed a pseudogene. The CDR3: CASSPKGAGRLNTEAFF. CDR3 nucleotides: TGTGCCAGCAGTCCTAAGGGGGCAGGGAGACTGAACACTGAAGCTTTCTTT.